This T cell receptor (beta chain) was observed in a study of shared clonotypes between healthy human individuals. This clone is a singleton in its sample. Naive CD8 cells lacked CD45RO and underwent positive selection for CCR7, leaving out terminally differentiated effector memory CD45RA+ cells. The CDR3 is made up of 14 amino acids. Between the trimmed V and J ends, which lost 3 bases and 8 bases, there was a span of 14 bases. Germline CDR1 and CDR2: MDHEN and SYDVKM. Libraries were prepared by immunoSEQ multiplex PCR; TCRdb keeps only in-frame clonotypes and omits some of them. The table has around 700,000 clones, around 92% seen once.

Sequencing was done on a sample of naive CD8+ T cells sorted from blood. The source is a man younger than 45 in good health. The J gene is TRBJ2-1, the V gene TRBV28; D is tentatively TRBD1 or TRBD2 (5 bases each). The CDR3 DNA reads TGTGCCAGCAGTTTCCCATTTAGAGGGGATGAGCAGTTCTTC. This codes for CASSFPFRGDEQFF.